This paragraph reports one TCR beta chain. The antigen remains unidentified. For the second PCR, which ran for about 7 to 11 cycles, a sample-barcoded 5' primer and a J-beta primer mix were used. Each CDR3 protein is one row after TCRdb ran MiXCR on the 5' RACE reads. The table includes some 1,500,000 distinct CDR3 sequences, 35% to 45% detected once. This CDR3 region has 15 residues. Germline trimming cut 4 bases from V and 3 bases from J; bases unmatched to any gene: 8. Germline V CDR1 and CDR2: SGHRS, YFSETQ. The data originate from a study of blood T cells in healthy people across ages. Study-wide results and limits: It was not possible, with unsorted PBMCs, to conclusively compare naive and antigen-experienced cells. Long-lived donors carried more naive CD4+ cells and greater diversity than aged donors.

The sequence derives from a woman in her late teens or twenties in good health. The specimen was blood. The gene calls are TRBV5-1 and TRBJ1-2, with 8 bases aligning to TRBD1. The CDR3 sequence is CASSPATGEYYGYTF. The CDR3 nucleotides read TGCGCCAGCAGCCCGGCGACAGGGGAGTACTATGGCTACACCTTC. The variable domain in full, completed from reference TRBV5-1 and TRBJ1-2, reads KAGVTQTPRYLIKTRGQQVTLSCSPISGHRSVSWYQQTPGQGLQFLFEYFSETQRNKGNFPGRFSGRQFSNSRSEMNVSTLELGDSALYLCASSPATGEYYGYTFGSGTRLTVV.